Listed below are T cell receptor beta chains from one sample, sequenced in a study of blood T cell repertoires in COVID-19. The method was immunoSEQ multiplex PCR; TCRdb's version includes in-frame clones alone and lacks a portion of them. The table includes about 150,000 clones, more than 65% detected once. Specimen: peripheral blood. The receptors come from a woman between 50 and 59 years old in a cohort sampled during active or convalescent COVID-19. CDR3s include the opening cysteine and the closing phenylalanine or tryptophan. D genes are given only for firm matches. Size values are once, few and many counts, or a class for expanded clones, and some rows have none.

CASRATGTGVAEQYF	TGTGCCAGCAGGGCGACCGGGACAGGGGTGGCCGAGCAGTACTTC	TRBV14	.	TRBD1	TRBJ2-7
CASSQDGLNSPLHF	TGTGCCAGCAGCCAAGACGGACTGAATTCACCCCTCCACTTT	TRBV3-1/TRBV3-2	.	.	TRBJ1-6
CAISEDRSNQPQHF	TGTGCCATCAGTGAAGACAGGAGCAATCAGCCCCAGCATTTT	TRBV10-3	.	.	TRBJ1-5
CASSVQGAGNTIYF	TGTGCCAGCAGCGTACAGGGTGCCGGAAACACCATATATTTT	TRBV2	few	.	TRBJ1-3
CASSTGWNTGELFF	TGTGCCAGCAGCACAGGGTGGAACACCGGGGAGCTGTTTTTT	TRBV11-3	.	.	TRBJ2-2
CASSQETQVGPFF	TGTGCCAGCAGCCAAGAAACACAGGTAGGACCTTTCTTT	TRBV3-1/TRBV3-2	.	.	TRBJ1-1
CASSLRGSADTQYF	TGTGCCAGCAGCTTACGGGGGAGCGCAGATACGCAGTATTTT	TRBV11-3	.	.	TRBJ2-3
CASRDQTSSDTQYF	TGTGCCAGCAGGGATCAGACTAGTTCAGATACGCAGTATTTT	TRBV25-1	.	.	TRBJ2-3
CASSLLGTGGSQTQYF	TGTGCCAGCAGCTTATTAGGGACAGGGGGCAGCCAGACCCAGTACTTC	TRBV11-2	.	TRBD1	TRBJ2-5
CASRSSGQGKGYTF	TGTGCCAGCAGGAGCTCGGGACAGGGGAAAGGCTACACCTTC	TRBV6-5	.	TRBD1	TRBJ1-2
CASSRTTWGNQPQHF	TGTGCCAGCAGTCGGACAACGTGGGGCAATCAGCCCCAGCATTTT	TRBV7-8	.	.	TRBJ1-5
CASHPRAADSLPGNTIYF	TGTGCCAGCCACCCCCGAGCGGCGGACAGCCTACCTGGAAACACCATATATTTT	TRBV13	.	.	TRBJ1-3
CATSDPQGDYGYTF	TGTGCCACCAGTGATCCACAGGGGGACTATGGCTACACCTTC	TRBV24-1	.	TRBD1	TRBJ1-2
CASSFTLDSLTYEQYF	TGTGCCAGCAGTTTCACCCTAGACAGTCTTACCTACGAGCAGTACTTC	TRBV28	few	.	TRBJ2-7
CASKHGQGLSGANVLTF	TGCGCCAGCAAGCATGGACAGGGTCTCTCTGGGGCCAACGTCCTGACTTTC	TRBV5-1	.	TRBD1	TRBJ2-6
CASSPETGTAYGYTF	TGTGCCAGCTCACCGGAAACCGGGACAGCCTATGGCTACACCTTC	TRBV18	.	TRBD1	TRBJ1-2
CASSHTGLPYEQYF	TGCGCCAGCAGCCATACAGGGCTACCCTACGAGCAGTACTTC	TRBV4-1	.	.	TRBJ2-7
CASSPQQGPDYGYTF	TGTGCCAGCAGCCCGCAGCAGGGGCCGGACTATGGCTACACCTTC	TRBV7-3	.	.	TRBJ1-2
CASSEEGPVGTEAFF	TGCGCCAGCAGCGAGGAGGGGCCGGTGGGTACTGAAGCTTTCTTT	TRBV5-1	.	.	TRBJ1-1
CASSLAGVGGTGDTEAFF	TGCGCCAGCAGCTTGGCCGGGGTAGGTGGAACAGGGGACACTGAAGCTTTCTTT	TRBV5-1	.	TRBD1	TRBJ1-1
CASSDSAGRAFF	TGTGCCAGCAGCGATTCAGCAGGGAGGGCTTTCTTT	TRBV3-1/TRBV3-2	.	.	TRBJ1-1
CASMGDSGSPLHF	TGTGCCAGCATGGGGGACTCTGGTTCACCCCTCCACTTT	TRBV2	.	.	TRBJ1-6
CAWKGGGGATQYF	TGTGCCTGGAAAGGAGGTGGGGGGGCGACCCAGTACTTC	TRBV30	.	.	TRBJ2-5
CSAKGTGGGGNTIYF	TGCAGCGCCAAAGGGACAGGGGGCGGTGGAAACACCATATATTTT	TRBV29-1	.	TRBD1	TRBJ1-3
CASSKQGGEAFF	TGTGCCAGCAGCAAACAAGGAGGGGAAGCTTTCTTT	TRBV7-9	.	.	TRBJ1-1
CASSQDYSPLHF	TGCGCCAGCAGTCAGGATTATTCACCCCTCCACTTT	TRBV5-1	.	.	TRBJ1-6
CASSRKAGGSSYNEQFF	TGTGCCAGCTCACGAAAGGCGGGGGGGAGCTCCTACAATGAGCAGTTCTTC	TRBV18	.	TRBD2	TRBJ2-1
CASSVWGRSGANVLTF	TGTGCCAGCAGCGTTTGGGGCCGCTCTGGGGCCAACGTCCTGACTTTC	TRBV9	once	.	TRBJ2-6
CASSPQGIVRFF	TGTGCCAGTAGTCCCCAGGGGATTGTACGGTTCTTC	TRBV19	.	.	TRBJ2-1
CASSLQGSFEQYF	TGTGCCAGCTCACTACAGGGTTCGTTCGAGCAGTACTTC	TRBV18	.	.	TRBJ2-7